The 5 T cell receptor beta chains in this list originate from one sample, sequenced in a study of shared clonotypes between healthy human individuals. The naive CD8 subset, CD45RO-negative cells positively selected for CCR7, excluded terminally differentiated effector memory CD45RA+ cells. Produced via immunoSEQ multiplex PCR; TCRdb's table is partial and in-frame only. The sample has about 650,000 clones, around 95% seen once; the top ten hold roughly 0.1%. The material sequenced was naive CD8+ T cells sorted from blood. The receptors here all came from a woman in her twenties or thirties in good health.

CDR3 amino acids: CASSQGANIQYF. DNA of the CDR3: TGTGCCAGCAGCCAGGGGGCAAACATTCAGTACTTC. The chain combines TRBV5-6 with TRBJ2-4; TRBD1 agrees at 8 bases. V gave up 4 bases and J gave up 6 bases; unmatched junction bases: 0. The CDR3 covers 12 residues. The germline gives CDR1 SGHDT, CDR2 YYEEEE.

The chain joins TRBV13 to TRBJ1-4, with a possible D match to TRBD1 (5 bases). This CDR3 is built from 14 residues. CDR1 is PRHDT, CDR2 FYEKMQ, per germline (reference sequence). Trimming removed 5 bases from V and 8 bases from J, with 15 bases in between. The CDR3 region has the DNA TGTGCCAGCAGCCTCGGACGACAGTACGAAAAACTGTTTTTT. It translates to CASSLGRQYEKLFF.

V usage is TRBV6-1 and J usage is TRBJ1-5; D perhaps matches TRBD1 (6 bases). The CDR3 is made up of 15 amino acids. CDR1 and CDR2 (germline): MNHNS, SASEGT. Trimming cost V 7 bases and J 4 bases, with 17 bases left between them. The DNA of the CDR3 is TGTGCCAGCACGAATCGGGGGGCGGTTAATCAGCCCCAGCATTTT. Translation gives CASTNRGAVNQPQHF.

This rearrangement joins TRBV7-6 to TRBJ1-1, with D perhaps matching TRBD1 (5 bases). There are 12 residues in the CDR3. Germline lookup yields CDR1 SGHVS and CDR2 FNYEAQ. Deletions cut 5 bases from V and 6 bases from J, with 10 bases between. As DNA, the CDR3 is TGTGCCAGCAGCCCCCAGGGTGCTGAAGCTTTCTTT. It is translated as CASSPQGAEAFF.

This chain links TRBV27 with TRBJ1-4; possible D gene TRBD1, 5 bases. This CDR3 is built from 14 residues. The germline CDR1 and CDR2 sequences are MNHEY and SMNVEV (reference sequence). Trimming cost V 4 bases and J 7 bases, with 13 bases left between them. CDR3 bases: TGTGCCAGCAGTTCCCTAACAGGACCTGAAAAACTGTTTTTT. This codes for CASSSLTGPEKLFF.